There are many counts of the clone carrying this TCR beta chain. The antigen remains unidentified. CD45RO+ cells went into CD8 memory alongside CCR7-negative CD45RA+ TemRA cells. The sample is drawn from a study of shared clonotypes between healthy human individuals. Study findings and constraints: Naive CD4 clonotype sharing across four donors was approximately 5%.

Trimming removed 3 bases from V and 8 bases from J; junction bases left unmatched: 7. The CDR3 loop spans 15 amino acids. The germline gives CDR1 MDHEN, CDR2 SYDVKM. Deep-level settings were used for running the assay. Per the original methods: Filtering of immunoSEQ junctional sequences could not match full-length read filtering. Repertoires were generated with immunoSEQ multiplex PCR, while TCRdb's copy carries only in-frame clones and drops some. The V and J calls and clone size come from that table; D and trimming were worked out from the DNA. Among about 320,000 clones listed, 80% to 90% were seen once.

The origin of this receptor is a man aged 18 to 29 in good health. Specimen: memory CD8+ T cells sorted from blood. Subset indicated: CD45RO+ cells pooled with CCR7-negative TemRA cells. The chain carries TRBV28 and TRBJ1-4; TRBD1 matches 9 bases. Here the CDR3 reads CASSLGQGFREKLFF. In nucleotides, the CDR3 is TGTGCCAGCAGTTTGGGACAGGGTTTCAGAGAAAAACTGTTTTTT. The full variable domain, in which reference TRBV28 and TRBJ1-4 provide the parts outside the CDR3, is DVKVTQSSRYLVKRTGEKVFLECVQDMDHENMFWYRQDPGLGLRLIYFSYDVKMKEKGDIPEGYSVSREKKERFSLILESASTNQTSMYLCASSLGQGFREKLFFGSGTQLSVL.